The present T cell receptor (beta chain) was sequenced within a study of blood T cell repertoires in COVID-19. Study-wide background: There were acute and convalescent COVID-19 samples, and they came from the United States, Italy and Spain. T cells, B-cell-depleted T cells, or PBMCs supplied cDNA or gDNA.

Methods used by the authors: By means of reference gene primer amplification, nucleated cell counts were estimated. Method: immunoSEQ multiplex PCR; TCRdb's copy keeps in-frame clones and lacks some. V, J and clone size are taken as reported in that table, and D and trimming were inferred from the DNA itself. Among 350,000 to 400,000 clones listed, 88% were seen once. CDR3 size: 15 residues. The V segment lost 2 bases and the J segment 1 base; nucleotides outside the gene matches: 3. Germline-derived CDR1 and CDR2 are SGDLS and YYNGEE. Clinical histories supplied by participants themselves formed the basis of cohort assignment.

This receptor was obtained from a woman younger than 45 with acute COVID-19. J is TRBJ2-5 and V is TRBV9; 9 bases are a match to TRBD2. The sample taken for sequencing was PBMCs or T cells enriched from blood (not recorded which). The CDR3 loop is CASSVSTSGQETQYF. Written as DNA, the CDR3 is TGTGCCAGCAGCGTGTCGACTAGCGGCCAAGAGACCCAGTACTTC. The full variable domain, rest sourced from reference TRBV9 and TRBJ2-5, is DSGVTQTPKHLITATGQRVTLRCSPRSGDLSVYWYQQSLDQGLQFLIQYYNGEERAKGNILERFSAQQFPDLHSELNLSSLELGDSALYFCASSVSTSGQETQYFGPGTRLLVL.